This T cell receptor (beta chain) was sequenced in a study of T cell changes during pregnancy in multiple sclerosis. TCRdb's copy holds only in-frame clones and misses some; the assay was immunoSEQ multiplex PCR. The table has approximately 18,000 clones, around 86% seen once. V was pared by 5 bases and J by 5 bases, with 10 bases between. CDR1 and CDR2 (germline): SGHVS, FNYEAQ. CDR3 length: 13 residues. The receptor's source is a female donor in good health, enrolled as a control in a pregnancy study. This rearrangement joins TRBV7-6 to TRBJ1-5; D gene ambiguous. This specimen was CD8+ T cells from peripheral blood mononuclear cells, taken in the third trimester of pregnancy. The CDR3: CASSEAWDQPQHF. DNA of the CDR3: TGTGCCAGCAGCGAGGCTTGGGATCAGCCCCAGCATTTT.